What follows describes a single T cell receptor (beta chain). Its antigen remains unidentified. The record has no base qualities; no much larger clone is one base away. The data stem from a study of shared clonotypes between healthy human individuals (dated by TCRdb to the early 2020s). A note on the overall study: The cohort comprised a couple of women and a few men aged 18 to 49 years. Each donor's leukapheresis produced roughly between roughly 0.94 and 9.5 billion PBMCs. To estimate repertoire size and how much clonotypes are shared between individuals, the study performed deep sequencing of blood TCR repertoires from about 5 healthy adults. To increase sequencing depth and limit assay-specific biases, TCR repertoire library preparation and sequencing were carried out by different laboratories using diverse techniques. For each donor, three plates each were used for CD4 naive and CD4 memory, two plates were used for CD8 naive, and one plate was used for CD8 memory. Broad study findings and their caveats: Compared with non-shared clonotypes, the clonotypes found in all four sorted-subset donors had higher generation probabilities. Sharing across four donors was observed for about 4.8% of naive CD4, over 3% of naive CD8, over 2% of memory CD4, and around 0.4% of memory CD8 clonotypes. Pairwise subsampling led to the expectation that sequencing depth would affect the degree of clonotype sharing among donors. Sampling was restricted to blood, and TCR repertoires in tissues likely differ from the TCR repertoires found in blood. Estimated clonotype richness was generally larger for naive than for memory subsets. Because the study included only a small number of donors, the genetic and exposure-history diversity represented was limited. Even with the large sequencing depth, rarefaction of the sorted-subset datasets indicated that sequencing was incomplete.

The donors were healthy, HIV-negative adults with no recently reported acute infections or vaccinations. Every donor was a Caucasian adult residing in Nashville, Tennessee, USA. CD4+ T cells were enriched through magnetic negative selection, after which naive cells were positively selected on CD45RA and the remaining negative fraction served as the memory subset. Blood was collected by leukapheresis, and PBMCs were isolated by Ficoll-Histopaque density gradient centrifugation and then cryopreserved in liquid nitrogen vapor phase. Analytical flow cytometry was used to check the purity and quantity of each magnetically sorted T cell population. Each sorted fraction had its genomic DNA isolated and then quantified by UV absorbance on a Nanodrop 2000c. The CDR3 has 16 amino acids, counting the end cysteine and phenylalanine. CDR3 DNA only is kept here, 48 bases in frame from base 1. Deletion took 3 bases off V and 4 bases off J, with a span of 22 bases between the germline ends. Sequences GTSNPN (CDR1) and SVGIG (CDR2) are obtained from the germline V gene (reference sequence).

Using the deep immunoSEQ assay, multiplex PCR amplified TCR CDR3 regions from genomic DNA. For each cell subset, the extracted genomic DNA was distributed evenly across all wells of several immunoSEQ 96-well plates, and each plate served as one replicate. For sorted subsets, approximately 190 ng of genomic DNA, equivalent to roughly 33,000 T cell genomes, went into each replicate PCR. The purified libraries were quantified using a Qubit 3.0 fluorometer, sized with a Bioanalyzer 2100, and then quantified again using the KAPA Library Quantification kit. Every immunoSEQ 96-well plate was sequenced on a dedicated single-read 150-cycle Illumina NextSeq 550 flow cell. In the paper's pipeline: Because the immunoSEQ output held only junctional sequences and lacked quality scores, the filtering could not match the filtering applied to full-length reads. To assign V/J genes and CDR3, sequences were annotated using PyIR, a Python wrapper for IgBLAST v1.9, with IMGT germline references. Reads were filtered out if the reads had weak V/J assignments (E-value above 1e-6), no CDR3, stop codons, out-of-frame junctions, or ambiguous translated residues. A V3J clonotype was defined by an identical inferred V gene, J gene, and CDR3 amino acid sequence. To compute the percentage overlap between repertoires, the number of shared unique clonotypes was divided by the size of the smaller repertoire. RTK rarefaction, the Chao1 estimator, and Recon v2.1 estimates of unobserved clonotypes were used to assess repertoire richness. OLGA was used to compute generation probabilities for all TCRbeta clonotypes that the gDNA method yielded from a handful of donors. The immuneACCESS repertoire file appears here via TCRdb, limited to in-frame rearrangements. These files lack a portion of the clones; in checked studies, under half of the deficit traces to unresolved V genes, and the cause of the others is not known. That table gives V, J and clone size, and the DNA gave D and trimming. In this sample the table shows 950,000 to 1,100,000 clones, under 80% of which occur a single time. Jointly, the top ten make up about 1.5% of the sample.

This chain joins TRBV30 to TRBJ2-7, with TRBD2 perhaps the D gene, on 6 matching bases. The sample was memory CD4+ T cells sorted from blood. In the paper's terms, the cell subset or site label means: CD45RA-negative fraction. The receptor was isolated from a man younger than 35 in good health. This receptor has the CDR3 CAWRLWEARSLYEQYF. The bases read TGTGCCTGGAGGTTATGGGAGGCCCGTAGTCTATACGAGCAGTACTTC.